The 8 T cell receptor beta chains given below trace back to one sample, sequenced in a study of T-cell reconstitution after alpha-beta-depleted transplantation in children. Unique molecular identifiers tagged the TCRbeta library. MiXCR, applied by TCRdb to the PCR reads, yields one record per CDR3 protein. The sample includes roughly 500,000 distinct CDR3 sequences, around 20% of them seen just once. This specimen was PBMCs from the stem cell graft donor, taken from the stem cell graft. The receptors derive from a human donor who donated a stem cell graft to a child with acute lymphoblastic leukemia.

This clonotype has a count of ten or more. The chain is built from TRBV12-3 or TRBV12-4 and TRBJ2-1; 11 nucleotides agree with TRBD2. The ends lost 1 base at V and 5 bases at J; junction bases unmatched: 1. The CDR3 has 15 residues. The CDR3 sequence: CASSLGLAGNNEQFF. The DNA for the CDR3 is TGTGCCAGCAGTTTAGGACTAGCGGGGAACAATGAGCAGTTCTTC.

This clonotype was detected only a few times. The chain carries TRBV5-1 and TRBJ1-6, with 7 bases identical to TRBD1. The CDR3 is made up of 14 amino acids. V shed 4 bases, J shed 7 bases, and the junction held 5 bases outside the gene matches. From germline, CDR1 is SGHRS and CDR2 YFSETQ. The CDR3 DNA follows: TGCGCCAGCAGCGCGGGACAGATCAATTCACCCCTCCACTTT. Amino acids: CASSAGQINSPLHF.

The sample holds a few counts of this clonotype. This chain uses TRBV27 with TRBJ1-3; D is possibly TRBD1 (6 bases). CDR1 and CDR2 from the germline V gene are MNHEY and SMNVEV (reference sequence). The CDR3 contains 16 residues. Trimming cost V 2 bases and J 0 bases, with 11 bases left between them. CDR3 sequence reads: CASSLSRGFSGNTIYF. CDR3 nucleotides: TGTGCCAGCAGTTTAAGCAGGGGCTTCTCTGGAAACACCATATATTTT.

The rearrangement links TRBV7-9 to TRBJ2-1; D might be TRBD1 (6 bases). The CDR3 length is 16 residues. V dropped 0 bases and J dropped 3 bases, with 12 bases sitting between them. In germline, CDR1 is SEHNR, CDR2 FQNEAQ (reference sequence). CDR3 protein: CASSLALGASYNEQFF. The CDR3 nucleotides read TGTGCCAGCAGCTTAGCGCTGGGGGCAAGCTACAATGAGCAGTTCTTC.

The V gene is TRBV27, the J gene TRBJ2-7, with 7 bases fitting TRBD1. CDR3 length equals 13 residues. CDR1 is MNHEY, CDR2 SMNVEV, per germline (reference sequence). J was trimmed by 2 bases and V by 8 bases; bases with no gene match: 6. The CDR3 nucleotides are TGTGCCAGCGAACAGGGGACAGCCTACGAGCAGTACTTC. Translating it yields CASEQGTAYEQYF.

This clonotype was counted ten times or more. The chain is built from TRBV7-3 and TRBJ2-2; D remains ambiguous. CDR1 is SGHTA and CDR2 is FQGTGA in the germline V gene. V was clipped by 6 bases and J by 1 base, with 9 bases between them. The CDR3 is 14 amino acids. CDR3 in amino acids: CASSPLGNTGELFF. Here the CDR3 DNA reads TGTGCCAGCAGTCCCCTAGGGAACACCGGGGAGCTGTTTTTT.

This clonotype was counted a few times. The chain is built from TRBV7-9 and TRBJ2-7; weak D call: TRBD2 (6 bases). The germline V gene encodes CDR1 SEHNR and CDR2 FQNEAQ (reference sequence). Trimming left V 5 bases short and J 7 bases short, with 15 bases between. The length of the CDR3 is 13 residues. The CDR3 DNA sequence: TGTGCCAGCAGCGCGCCGGGGGTTGCAGAGCAGTACTTC. It specifies CASSAPGVAEQYF. Drawing the rest from reference TRBV7-9 and TRBJ2-7, the complete variable domain is DTGVSQNPRHKITKRGQNVTFRCDPISEHNRLYWYRQTLGQGPEFLTYFQNEAQLEKSRLLSDRFSAERPKGSFSTLEIQRTEQGDSAMYLCASSAPGVAEQYFGPGTRLTVT.

This clonotype was counted only a few times. The genes are TRBV18 and TRBJ2-5; 8 nucleotides agree with TRBD2. The CDR3 is 17 amino acids. Germline V gives CDR1 KGHSH, CDR2 LQKENI. Trimming removed 1 base from V and 5 bases from J; junction bases left unmatched: 12. CDR3 protein: CASSPLDAGGVGETQYF. The CDR3 DNA follows: TGTGCCAGCTCACCACTTGACGCGGGAGGCGTTGGGGAGACCCAGTACTTC.